In its sample, the clone carrying this TCR beta chain was seen once. Trimming removed 2 bases at V and 0 bases at J, with 14 bases between. In germline, CDR1 is MNHEY, CDR2 SMNVEV (reference sequence). This CDR3 is 16 amino acids long. These data originate in a study of cytomegalovirus exposure and HLA in healthy donors. The PCR was carried out with 60 Vbeta primers and 13 Jbeta primers. The table came from immunoSEQ multiplex PCR; TCRdb's copy has only in-frame clones and leaves some out. The profile shows some 140,000 clones, over 60% of them singletons. Sequenced input: PBMCs. The chain joins TRBV27 to TRBJ2-7; D might be TRBD2 (6 bases). The TCR was taken from a man in his thirties or forties in good health and CMV-seronegative. The CDR3: CASSLGGGYLSYEQYF. DNA of the CDR3: TGTGCCAGCAGTTTAGGTGGAGGGTATCTCTCCTACGAGCAGTACTTC.